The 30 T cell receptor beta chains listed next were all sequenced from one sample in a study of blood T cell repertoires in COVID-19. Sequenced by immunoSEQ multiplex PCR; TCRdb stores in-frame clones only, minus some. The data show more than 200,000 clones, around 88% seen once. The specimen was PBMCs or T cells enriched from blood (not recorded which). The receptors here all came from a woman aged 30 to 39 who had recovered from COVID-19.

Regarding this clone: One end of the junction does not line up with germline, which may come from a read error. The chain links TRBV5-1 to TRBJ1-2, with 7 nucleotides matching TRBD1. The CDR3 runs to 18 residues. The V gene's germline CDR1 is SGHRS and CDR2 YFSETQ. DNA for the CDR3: TGCGCCAGCAGCTTGAGCACAGGGGAGAATTGGGATAACCATGGCTACACCTTC. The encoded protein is CASSLSTGENWDNHGYTF.

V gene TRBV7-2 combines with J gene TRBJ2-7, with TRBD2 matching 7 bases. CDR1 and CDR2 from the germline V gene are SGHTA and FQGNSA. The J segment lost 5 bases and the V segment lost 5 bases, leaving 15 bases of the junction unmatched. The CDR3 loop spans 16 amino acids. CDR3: CASSRRALGTINEQYF. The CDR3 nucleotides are TGTGCCAGCAGCCGGCGGGCTCTCGGGACTATCAACGAGCAGTACTTC.

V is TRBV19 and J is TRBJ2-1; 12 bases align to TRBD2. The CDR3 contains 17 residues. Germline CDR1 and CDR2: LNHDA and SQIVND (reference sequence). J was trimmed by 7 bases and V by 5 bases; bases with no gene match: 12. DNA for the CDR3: TGTGCCAGTAGTGCCGATCGACTAGCGGGAGTGGAGAATGAGCAGTTCTTC. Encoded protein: CASSADRLAGVENEQFF. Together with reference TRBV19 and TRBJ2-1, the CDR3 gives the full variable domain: DGGITQSPKYLFRKEGQNVTLSCEQNLNHDAMYWYRQDPGQGLRLIYYSQIVNDFQKGDIAEGYSVSREKKESFPLTVTSAQKNPTAFYLCASSADRLAGVENEQFFGPGTRLTVL.

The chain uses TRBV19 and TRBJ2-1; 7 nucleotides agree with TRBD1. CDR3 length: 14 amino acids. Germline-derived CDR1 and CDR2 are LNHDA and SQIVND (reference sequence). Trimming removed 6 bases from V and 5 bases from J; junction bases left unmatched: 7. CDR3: CASRGQRFDNEQFF. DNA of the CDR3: TGTGCCAGTAGGGGACAGAGGTTCGACAATGAGCAGTTCTTC.

The CDR3: CASRPAGSNEQYF. CDR3 in DNA: TGTGCCAGCAGACCAGCGGGAAGCAATGAGCAGTACTTC. V usage is TRBV7-2 and J usage is TRBJ2-7; 7 positions agree with TRBD2. Trimming took 6 bases from V and 7 from J; bases not matched to a gene: 9. The length of the CDR3 is 13 residues. CDR1 is SGHTA and CDR2 is FQGNSA in the germline V gene.

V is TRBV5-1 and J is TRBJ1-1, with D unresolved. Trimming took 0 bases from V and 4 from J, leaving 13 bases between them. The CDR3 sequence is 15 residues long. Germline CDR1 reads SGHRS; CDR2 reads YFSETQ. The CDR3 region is CASSLDQALGTEAFF. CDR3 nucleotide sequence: TGCGCCAGCAGCTTGGATCAGGCCTTGGGCACTGAAGCTTTCTTT.

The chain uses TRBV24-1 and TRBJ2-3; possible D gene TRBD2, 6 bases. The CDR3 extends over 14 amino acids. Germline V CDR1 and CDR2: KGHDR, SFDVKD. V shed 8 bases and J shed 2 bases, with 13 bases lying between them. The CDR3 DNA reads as TGTGCCACCAAGGGGACTCAAGACACAGATACGCAGTATTTT. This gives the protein CATKGTQDTDTQYF.

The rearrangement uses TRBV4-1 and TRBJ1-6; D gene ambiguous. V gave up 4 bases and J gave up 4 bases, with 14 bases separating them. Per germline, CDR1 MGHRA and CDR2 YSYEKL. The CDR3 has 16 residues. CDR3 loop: CASSPSRVPYNSPLHF. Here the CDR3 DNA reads TGCGCCAGCAGCCCCTCGAGGGTACCTTATAATTCACCCCTCCACTTT.

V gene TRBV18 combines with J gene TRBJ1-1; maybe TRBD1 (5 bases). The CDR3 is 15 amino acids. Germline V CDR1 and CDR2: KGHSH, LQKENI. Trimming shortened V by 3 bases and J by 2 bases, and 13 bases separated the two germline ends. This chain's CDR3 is CASSPAGKVNTEAFF. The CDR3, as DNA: TGTGCCAGCTCACCGGCAGGGAAAGTCAACACTGAAGCTTTCTTT. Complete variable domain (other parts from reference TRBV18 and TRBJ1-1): NAGVMQNPRHLVRRRGQEARLRCSPMKGHSHVYWYRQLPEEGLKFMVYLQKENIIDESGMPKERFSAEFPKEGPSILRIQQVVRGDSAAYFCASSPAGKVNTEAFFGQGTRLTVV.

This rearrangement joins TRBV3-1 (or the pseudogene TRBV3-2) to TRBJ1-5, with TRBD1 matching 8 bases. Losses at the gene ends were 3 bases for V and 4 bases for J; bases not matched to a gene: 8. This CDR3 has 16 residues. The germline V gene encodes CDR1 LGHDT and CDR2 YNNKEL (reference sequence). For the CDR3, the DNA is TGTGCCAGCAGCCAGGTTGACAGGGGACCTAATCAGCCCCAGCATTTT. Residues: CASSQVDRGPNQPQHF.

This CDR3 reads CASLMSSGHTGELFF. The CDR3 DNA reads TGTGCCAGTCTAATGTCTAGCGGCCACACCGGGGAGCTGTTTTTT. V gene TRBV6-5 combines with J gene TRBJ2-2; TRBD2 agrees at 7 bases. This CDR3 comprises 15 residues. Germline values: CDR1 MNHEY, CDR2 SVGAGI. Trimming at V came to 9 bases and at J to 3 bases, leaving 10 bases not matched to a gene.

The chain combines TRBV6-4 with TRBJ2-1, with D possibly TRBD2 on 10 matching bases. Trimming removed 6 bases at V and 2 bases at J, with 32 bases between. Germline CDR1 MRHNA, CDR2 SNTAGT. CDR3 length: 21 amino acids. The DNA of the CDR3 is TGTGCCAGCAGGGACAGGGGTCTACTAGCGGGAACGAATACCCCCTACAATGAGCAGTTCTTC. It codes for CASRDRGLLAGTNTPYNEQFF.

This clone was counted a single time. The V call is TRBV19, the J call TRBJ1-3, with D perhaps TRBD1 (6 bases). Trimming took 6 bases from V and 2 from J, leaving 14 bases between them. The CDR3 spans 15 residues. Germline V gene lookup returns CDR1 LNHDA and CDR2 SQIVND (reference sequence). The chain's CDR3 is CASRRGGLAGNTIYF. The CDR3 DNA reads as TGTGCCAGTAGAAGGGGGGGCCTCGCTGGAAACACCATATATTTT.

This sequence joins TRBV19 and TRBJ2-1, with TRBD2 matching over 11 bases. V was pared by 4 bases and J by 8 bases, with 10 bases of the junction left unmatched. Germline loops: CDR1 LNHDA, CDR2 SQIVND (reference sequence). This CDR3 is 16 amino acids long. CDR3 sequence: CASSRIAGGGGDEQFF. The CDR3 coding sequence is TGTGCCAGTAGTAGAATAGCGGGAGGGGGCGGGGATGAGCAGTTCTTC.

CDR3 region: CATSDWGDNEQFF. The CDR3 region has the DNA TGTGCCACCAGTGACTGGGGGGACAATGAGCAGTTCTTC. The gene calls are TRBV24-1 and TRBJ2-1; tentatively, D is TRBD2 (6 bases). Trimming left V 4 bases short and J 5 bases short, with 8 bases between. The CDR3 has 13 residues. In germline, CDR1 is KGHDR, CDR2 SFDVKD.

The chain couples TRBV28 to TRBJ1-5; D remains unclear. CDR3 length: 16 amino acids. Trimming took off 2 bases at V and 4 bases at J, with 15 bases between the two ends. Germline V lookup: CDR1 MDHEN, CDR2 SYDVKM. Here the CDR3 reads CASSLGVGSRNQPQHF. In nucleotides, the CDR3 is TGTGCCAGCAGTTTAGGGGTCGGGAGTCGAAATCAGCCCCAGCATTTT.

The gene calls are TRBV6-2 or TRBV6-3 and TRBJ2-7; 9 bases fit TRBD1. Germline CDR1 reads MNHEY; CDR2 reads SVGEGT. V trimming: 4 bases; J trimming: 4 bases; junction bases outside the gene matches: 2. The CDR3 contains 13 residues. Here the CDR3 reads CASSWTGDYEQYF. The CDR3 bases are TGTGCCAGCAGTTGGACAGGGGATTACGAGCAGTACTTC.

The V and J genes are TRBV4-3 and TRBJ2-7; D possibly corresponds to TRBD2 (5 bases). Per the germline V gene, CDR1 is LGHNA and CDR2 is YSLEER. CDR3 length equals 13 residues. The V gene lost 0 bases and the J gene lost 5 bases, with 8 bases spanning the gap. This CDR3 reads CASSQDSGNEQYF. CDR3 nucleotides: TGCGCCAGCAGCCAAGATTCGGGGAACGAGCAGTACTTC.

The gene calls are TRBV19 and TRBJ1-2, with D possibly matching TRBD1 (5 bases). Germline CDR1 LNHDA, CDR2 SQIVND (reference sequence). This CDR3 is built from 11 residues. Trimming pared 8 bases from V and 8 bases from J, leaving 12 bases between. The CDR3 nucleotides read TGTGCCAGTTTTATAGGGGCCGGCTACACCTTC. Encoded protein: CASFIGAGYTF. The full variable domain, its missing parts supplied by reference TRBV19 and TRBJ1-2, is DGGITQSPKYLFRKEGQNVTLSCEQNLNHDAMYWYRQDPGQGLRLIYYSQIVNDFQKGDIAEGYSVSREKKESFPLTVTSAQKNPTAFYLCASFIGAGYTFGSGTRLTVV.

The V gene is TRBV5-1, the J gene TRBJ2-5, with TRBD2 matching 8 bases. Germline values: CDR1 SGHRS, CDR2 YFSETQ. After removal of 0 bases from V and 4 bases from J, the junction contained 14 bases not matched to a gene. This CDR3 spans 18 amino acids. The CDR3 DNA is TGCGCCAGCAGCTTGGTGGCTAGCGGGCGCCGGTCGGGAGAGACCCAGTACTTC. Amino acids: CASSLVASGRRSGETQYF.

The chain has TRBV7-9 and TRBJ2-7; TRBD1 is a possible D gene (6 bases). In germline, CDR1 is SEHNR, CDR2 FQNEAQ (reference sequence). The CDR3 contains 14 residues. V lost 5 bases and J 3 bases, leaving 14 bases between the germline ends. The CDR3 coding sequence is TGTGCCAGCAGCGCCAGACAGGATCTCTACGAGCAGTACTTC. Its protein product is CASSARQDLYEQYF.

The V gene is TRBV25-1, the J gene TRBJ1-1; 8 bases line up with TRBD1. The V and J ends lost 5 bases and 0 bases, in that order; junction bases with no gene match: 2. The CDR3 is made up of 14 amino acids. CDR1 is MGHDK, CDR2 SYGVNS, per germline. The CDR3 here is CASSSQGVNTEAFF. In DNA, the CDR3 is TGTGCCAGCAGTTCACAGGGGGTGAACACTGAAGCTTTCTTT. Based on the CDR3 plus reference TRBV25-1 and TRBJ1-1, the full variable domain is EADIYQTPRYLVIGTGKKITLECSQTMGHDKMYWYQQDPGMELHLIHYSYGVNSTEKGDLSSESTVSRIRTEHFPLTLESARPSHTSQYLCASSSQGVNTEAFFGQGTRLTVV.

CDR3 nucleotide sequence: TGTGCCGCCCAGGCTTCTGGAAACACCATATATTTT. Encoded protein: CAAQASGNTIYF. This sequence joins TRBV28 and TRBJ1-3; D gene unclear. Trimming took 11 bases from V and 1 from J, leaving 9 bases between them. Germline assignment: CDR1 MDHEN and CDR2 SYDVKM. The CDR3 consists of 12 residues.

CDR3 sequence: CASTPTGAGNTIYF. CDR3 nucleotide sequence: TGTGCCAGCACCCCAACAGGGGCTGGAAACACCATATATTTT. The chain uses TRBV9 and TRBJ1-3; 7 bases match TRBD1. Trimming cost V 6 bases and J 2 bases; bases outside gene matches: 5. CDR1 is SGDLS and CDR2 is YYNGEE in the germline V gene. The CDR3 sequence is 14 residues long.

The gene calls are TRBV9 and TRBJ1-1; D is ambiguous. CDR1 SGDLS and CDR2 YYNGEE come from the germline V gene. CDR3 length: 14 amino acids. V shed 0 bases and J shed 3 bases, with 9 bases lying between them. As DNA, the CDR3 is TGTGCCAGCAGCGTAGTTTTTGCGGACACTGAAGCTTTCTTT. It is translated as CASSVVFADTEAFF. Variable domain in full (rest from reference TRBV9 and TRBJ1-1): DSGVTQTPKHLITATGQRVTLRCSPRSGDLSVYWYQQSLDQGLQFLIQYYNGEERAKGNILERFSAQQFPDLHSELNLSSLELGDSALYFCASSVVFADTEAFFGQGTRLTVV.

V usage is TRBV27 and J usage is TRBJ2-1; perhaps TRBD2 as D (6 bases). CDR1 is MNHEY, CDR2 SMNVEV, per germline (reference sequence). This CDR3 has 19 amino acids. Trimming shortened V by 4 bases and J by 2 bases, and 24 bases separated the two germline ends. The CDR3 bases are TGTGCCAGCAGTTGGCGTCGCCCCGGGGACTCACCGGCCTACAATGAGCAGTTCTTC. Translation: CASSWRRPGDSPAYNEQFF.

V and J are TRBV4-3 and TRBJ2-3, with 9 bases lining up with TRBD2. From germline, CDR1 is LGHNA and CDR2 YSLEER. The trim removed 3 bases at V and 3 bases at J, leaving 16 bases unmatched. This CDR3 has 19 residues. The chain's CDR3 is CASSQETGLREGLTDTQYF. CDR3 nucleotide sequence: TGCGCCAGCAGCCAGGAGACCGGATTGCGGGAGGGCCTTACAGATACGCAGTATTTT.

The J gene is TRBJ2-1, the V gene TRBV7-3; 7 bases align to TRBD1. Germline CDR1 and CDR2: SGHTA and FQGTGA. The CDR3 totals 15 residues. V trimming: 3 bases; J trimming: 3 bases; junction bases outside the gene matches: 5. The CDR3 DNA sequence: TGTGCCAGCAGCTTTCAACAGGGGCGCTACAATGAGCAGTTCTTC. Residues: CASSFQQGRYNEQFF. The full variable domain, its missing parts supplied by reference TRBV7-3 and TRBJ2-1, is GAGVSQTPSNKVTEKGKYVELRCDPISGHTALYWYRQSLGQGPEFLIYFQGTGAADDSGLPNDRFFAVRPEGSVSTLKIQRTERGDSAVYLCASSFQQGRYNEQFFGPGTRLTVL.

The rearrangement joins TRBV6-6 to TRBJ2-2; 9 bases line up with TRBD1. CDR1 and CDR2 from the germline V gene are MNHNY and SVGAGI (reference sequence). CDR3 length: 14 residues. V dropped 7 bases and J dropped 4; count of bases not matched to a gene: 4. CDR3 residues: CASKGQGSTGELFF. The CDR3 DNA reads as TGTGCCAGCAAGGGACAGGGATCCACCGGGGAGCTGTTTTTT.

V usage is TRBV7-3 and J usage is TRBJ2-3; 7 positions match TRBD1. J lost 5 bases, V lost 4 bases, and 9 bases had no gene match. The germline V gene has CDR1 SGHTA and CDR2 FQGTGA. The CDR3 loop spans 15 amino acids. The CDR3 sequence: CASSSQGGAIDTQYF. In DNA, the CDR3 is TGTGCCAGCAGCTCACAAGGGGGCGCGATAGATACGCAGTATTTT.